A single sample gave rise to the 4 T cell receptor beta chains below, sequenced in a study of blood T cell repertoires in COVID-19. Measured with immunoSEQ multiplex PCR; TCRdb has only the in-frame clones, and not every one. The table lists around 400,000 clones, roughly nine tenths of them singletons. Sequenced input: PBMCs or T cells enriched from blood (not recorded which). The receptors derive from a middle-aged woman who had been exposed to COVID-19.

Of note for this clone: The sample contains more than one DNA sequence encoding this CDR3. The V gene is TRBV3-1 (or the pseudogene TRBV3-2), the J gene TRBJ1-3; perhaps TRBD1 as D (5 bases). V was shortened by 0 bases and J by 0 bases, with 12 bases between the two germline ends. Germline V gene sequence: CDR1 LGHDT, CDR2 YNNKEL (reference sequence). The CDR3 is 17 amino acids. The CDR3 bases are TGTGCCAGCAGCCAAGATCGCAGGGCTAGCTCTGGAAACACCATATATTTT. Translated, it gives CASSQDRRASSGNTIYF.

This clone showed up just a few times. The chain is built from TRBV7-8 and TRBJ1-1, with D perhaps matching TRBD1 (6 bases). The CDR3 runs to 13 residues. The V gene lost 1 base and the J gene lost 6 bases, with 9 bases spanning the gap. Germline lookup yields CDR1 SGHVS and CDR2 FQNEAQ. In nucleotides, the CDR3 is TGTGCCAGCAGCTTAGGACAGGCGGCTGAAGCTTTCTTT. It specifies CASSLGQAAEAFF.

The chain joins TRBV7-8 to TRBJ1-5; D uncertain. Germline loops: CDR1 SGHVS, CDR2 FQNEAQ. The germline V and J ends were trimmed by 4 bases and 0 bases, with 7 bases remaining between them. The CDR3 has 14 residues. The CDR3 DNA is TGTGCCAGCAGCTCCGACTATAGCAATCAGCCCCAGCATTTT. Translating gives CASSSDYSNQPQHF.

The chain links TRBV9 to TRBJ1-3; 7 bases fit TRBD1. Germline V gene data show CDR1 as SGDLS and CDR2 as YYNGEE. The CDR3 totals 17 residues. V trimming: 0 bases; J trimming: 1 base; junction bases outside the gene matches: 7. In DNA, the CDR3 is TGTGCCAGCAGCGTAGACCCGGGACAGAGTTCTGGAAACACCATATATTTT. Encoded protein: CASSVDPGQSSGNTIYF.